This T cell receptor beta chain appears in the sequencing data of a study of T-cell reconstitution after alpha-beta-depleted transplantation in children. CDR1 and CDR2 from the germline V gene are DFQATT and SNEGSKA (reference sequence). The V end lost 6 bases, the J end lost 3 bases, and 12 bases lay between the germline ends. This CDR3 spans 14 amino acids. Unique molecular identifiers were built into the TCRbeta library. A single record per CDR3 protein comes from TCRdb applying MiXCR to the PCR reads. The sample has 450,000 to 600,000 distinct CDR3 sequences, about 17% seen once. This rearrangement joins TRBV20-1 to TRBJ1-6; TRBD1 is a possible D gene (5 bases). The sample in question was PBMCs from the stem cell graft donor, obtained from the stem cell graft. This receptor was taken from a human donor who donated a stem cell graft to a child with acute lymphoblastic leukemia. CDR3 in amino acids: CSAPGLFYNSPLHF. CDR3 DNA sequence: TGCAGTGCCCCAGGGCTGTTCTATAATTCACCCCTCCACTTT.